At least ten counts were recorded for the clone carrying this T cell receptor beta chain. Its antigen is not known. CDR3 length: 11 amino acids. Trimming cost V 10 bases and J 5 bases, with 9 bases left between them. The sample comes from a study of T cell repertoires in cytomegalovirus infection. Overall study context: Public TCR beta signatures marked donors with CMV infection and the matching HLA. Overall study results and limits: Accumulated public TCR beta family frequency recognized individuals carrying CMV together with the relevant HLA. In two of eight donors, the top clonotype was HLA-C-restricted CMV-specific.

TCRdb recomputed calls from the reads with MiXCR, one row per CDR3 protein. The sample holds roughly 230,000 distinct CDR3 sequences, about 18% seen once. What was sequenced was CD8+ T cells from PBMCs. The TCR originated in a human donor in good health (CMV status not recorded). Some clones in this sample may be carry-over from other donors' samples. The J gene is TRBJ2-1, the V gene TRBV12-3 or TRBV12-4; no clear D gene. CDR3 sequence (DNA): TGTGCCATCATACTGGACAATGAGCAGTTCTTC. Protein product: CAIILDNEQFF.